The clone carrying this TCR beta chain was seen only a few times. The antigen remains unidentified. Each CDR3 protein is one row after TCRdb ran MiXCR on the 5' RACE reads. The sample gives a few hundred thousand distinct CDR3 sequences, 12% of which show up once; 3.5% to 5% is in the top ten. This entry comes from a study of identical twins. Study-wide results and limits: Those out-of-frame alpha sequences shared by twins showed an excess of low generation probability. Sequences that were beta out-of-frame showed weaker excess twin sharing.

CDR3 length equals 14 residues. The germline gives CDR1 SGHRS, CDR2 YFSETQ. Trimming removed 6 bases from V and 4 bases from J; junction bases left unmatched: 9. This same sample was also taken into another study, of yellow fever vaccine responses in identical twins.

The sequenced sample consisted of memory (CD45RO+) T cells sorted from blood. This rearrangement joins TRBV5-1 to TRBJ1-1; 7 bases match TRBD1. The sequence was obtained from a woman younger than 30 in good health. CDR3: CASTWDSISTEAFF. Written as DNA, the CDR3 is TGCGCCAGCACCTGGGACAGTATATCCACTGAAGCTTTCTTT.